The 15 T cell receptor beta chains presented below share a single source sample, sequenced in a study of CD8 T cells in Susac syndrome. With random hexamers, reverse transcription was performed on roughly 0.45 to 1 ug of RNA. TCRdb re-derived calls from the immunoSEQ multiplex PCR reads in MiXCR, one entry per CDR3 protein. This sample has more than 80,000 distinct CDR3 sequences, with 94% found just once. The sample was CD8+ T cells from PBMCs. These receptors all stem from a human donor with Susac syndrome.

The chain combines TRBV5-6 with TRBJ2-7; the D gene is possibly TRBD2 (6 bases). The CDR3 runs to 12 residues. In germline, CDR1 is SGHDT, CDR2 YYEEEE. V lost 4 bases, J lost 7 bases, and 12 bases lay in between. CDR3 sequence reads: CASSRGGTEQYF. CDR3 bases: TGTGCCAGCAGCCGTGGGGGGACGGAGCAGTACTTC. Variable domain in full (rest from reference TRBV5-6 and TRBJ2-7): DAGVTQSPTHLIKTRGQQVTLRCSPKSGHDTVSWYQQALGQGPQFIFQYYEEEERQRGNFPDRFSGHQFPNYSSELNVNALLLGDSALYLCASSRGGTEQYFGPGTRLTVT.

The chain uses TRBV20-1 and TRBJ1-2; 7 bases align to TRBD1. J gave up 4 bases and V 0 bases, and 5 bases lay outside the gene matches. Germline assignment: CDR1 DFQATT and CDR2 SNEGSKA (reference sequence). The CDR3 runs 14 residues. Here the CDR3 DNA reads TGCAGTGCTAGAGATACAGGGGCCATCTATGGCTACACCTTC. Its protein is CSARDTGAIYGYTF.

The chain uses TRBV7-9 and TRBJ2-5; D remains ambiguous. V lost 2 bases and J lost 5, with 15 bases in between. The CDR3 contains 15 residues. The germline CDR1 and CDR2 sequences are SEHNR and FQNEAQ (reference sequence). CDR3 amino acids: CASSLFSRLGETQYF. The CDR3 coding sequence is TGTGCCAGCAGCTTATTCTCCCGACTCGGGGAGACCCAGTACTTC. The full variable domain, with the rest looked up from reference TRBV7-9 and TRBJ2-5, is DTGVSQNPRHKITKRGQNVTFRCDPISEHNRLYWYRQTLGQGPEFLTYFQNEAQLEKSRLLSDRFSAERPKGSFSTLEIQRTEQGDSAMYLCASSLFSRLGETQYFGPGTRLLVL.

The chain employs TRBV5-1 and TRBJ2-3, with D possibly matching TRBD1 (6 bases). Deletions cut 0 bases from V and 4 bases from J, with 18 bases between. The CDR3 runs to 17 residues. Germline V gene data show CDR1 as SGHRS and CDR2 as YFSETQ. The CDR3 protein is CASSLASQGTKSDTQYF. The CDR3 DNA sequence: TGCGCCAGCAGCTTGGCCAGCCAGGGGACAAAGTCAGATACGCAGTATTTT. The full variable domain, its missing parts supplied by reference TRBV5-1 and TRBJ2-3, is KAGVTQTPRYLIKTRGQQVTLSCSPISGHRSVSWYQQTPGQGLQFLFEYFSETQRNKGNFPGRFSGRQFSNSRSEMNVSTLELGDSALYLCASSLASQGTKSDTQYFGPGTRLTVL.

V usage is TRBV29-1 and J usage is TRBJ2-1; D assignment may be TRBD1 or TRBD2 (5 bases each). Trimming removed 5 bases at V and 2 bases at J, with 19 bases between. This CDR3 region has 16 residues. Germline CDR1 SQVTM, CDR2 ANQGSEA. The CDR3 sequence: CSVHSGGETPYNEQFF. The CDR3 nucleotides are TGCAGCGTTCACTCTGGGGGAGAAACTCCCTACAATGAGCAGTTCTTC.

This chain links TRBV5-4 with TRBJ2-7; 8 nucleotides match TRBD1. The CDR3 is made up of 15 amino acids. CDR1 and CDR2 (germline): SGHNT, YYREEE (reference sequence). The V and J ends lost 3 bases and 4 bases, in that order; junction bases with no gene match: 9. The CDR3 loop is CASSWGTGIQYEQYF. CDR3 nucleotide sequence: TGTGCCAGCAGCTGGGGGACAGGAATTCAATACGAGCAGTACTTC.

The chain recombines TRBV19 with TRBJ1-2, with 7 bases matching TRBD1. CDR3 length: 13 amino acids. Germline-derived CDR1 and CDR2 are LNHDA and SQIVND (reference sequence). The V and J ends lost 5 bases and 5 bases, in that order; junction bases with no gene match: 5. CDR3 residues: CASSVPGQYGYTF. The CDR3 nucleotides are TGTGCCAGTAGTGTACCGGGACAGTATGGCTACACCTTC. The whole variable domain, filled in from reference TRBV19 and TRBJ1-2, reads DGGITQSPKYLFRKEGQNVTLSCEQNLNHDAMYWYRQDPGQGLRLIYYSQIVNDFQKGDIAEGYSVSREKKESFPLTVTSAQKNPTAFYLCASSVPGQYGYTFGSGTRLTVV.

The V gene is TRBV23-1, the J gene TRBJ2-7; D is perhaps TRBD1 or TRBD2 (5 bases each). TRBV23-1 counts as an open reading frame of uncertain function. The CDR3 covers 15 residues. The V gene lost 4 bases and the J gene lost 6 bases, with 19 bases spanning the gap. CDR3 in DNA: TGCGCCAGCAGTCCTCCGGGACCGGTCTATTGCGAGCAGTACTTC. This encodes CASSPPGPVYCEQYF.

The chain couples TRBV7-9 to TRBJ2-7; TRBD2 is a possible D gene (7 bases). From germline, CDR1 is SEHNR and CDR2 FQNEAQ (reference sequence). V was cut by 0 bases and J by 0 bases, with 12 bases left in between. CDR3 length: 16 amino acids. CDR3 in DNA: TGTGCCAGCAGCTTAGCGGGCGGGGGCTTCTCCTACGAGCAGTACTTC. Its protein is CASSLAGGGFSYEQYF.

The chain has TRBV7-2 and TRBJ2-1; D possibly uses TRBD1 or TRBD2 (5 bases each). Germline lookup yields CDR1 SGHTA and CDR2 FQGNSA. The V gene lost 4 bases and the J gene lost 5 bases, with 18 bases spanning the gap. The CDR3 length is 16 residues. CDR3 region: CASSSGTLGYNNEQFF. DNA of the CDR3: TGTGCCAGCAGCTCCGGGACCTTGGGTTACAACAATGAGCAGTTCTTC.

The V and J genes are TRBV4-3 and TRBJ2-7; 7 bases line up with TRBD2. There are 15 residues in the CDR3. Germline CDR1 reads LGHNA; CDR2 reads YSLEER. Unmatched junction bases numbered 5, after V lost 0 bases and J lost 3 bases. This CDR3 reads CASSQDHPGGYEQYF. DNA for the CDR3: TGCGCCAGCAGCCAAGATCACCCGGGGGGCTACGAGCAGTACTTC.

This clonotype was picked up a small number of times. At one boundary the junction diverges from the germline segment, which might be a read error. This chain links TRBV4-1 with TRBJ2-1; D unresolved. From germline, CDR1 is MGHRA and CDR2 YSYEKL. This CDR3 is built from 12 residues. CDR3 amino acids: CASSQDYNEQFF. DNA for the CDR3: TGTGCCAGCAGCCAAGACTACAATGAGCAGTTCTTC.

The chain is built from TRBV20-1 and TRBJ2-7; 7 bases are shared with TRBD1. This CDR3 is built from 14 residues. V trimming: 2 bases; J trimming: 4 bases; junction bases outside the gene matches: 8. Germline CDR1 reads DFQATT; CDR2 reads SNEGSKA (reference sequence). The CDR3 here is CSARMTGRGYEQYF. DNA for the CDR3: TGCAGTGCTAGAATGACAGGGCGCGGTTACGAGCAGTACTTC.

The V call is TRBV9, the J call TRBJ1-2, with 12 bases identical to TRBD1. CDR3 length: 19 amino acids. The J segment lost 4 bases and the V segment lost 3 bases, leaving 16 bases of the junction unmatched. CDR1 and CDR2 from the germline V gene are SGDLS and YYNGEE. Written as DNA, the CDR3 is TGTGCCAGCAGCGCTCCACGTGGGACAGGGGGCGCCGAGGCCTATGGCTACACCTTC. Its translation: CASSAPRGTGGAEAYGYTF.

V gene TRBV7-8 combines with J gene TRBJ2-5; 9 bases are a match to TRBD2. The V and J ends lost 5 bases and 1 base, in that order; junction bases with no gene match: 8. The CDR3 has 16 amino acids. Germline lookup yields CDR1 SGHVS and CDR2 FQNEAQ. CDR3 region: CASSTTLAGPQETQYF. The CDR3 coding sequence is TGTGCCAGCAGCACCACCCTAGCGGGGCCCCAAGAGACCCAGTACTTC.